This entry features one T cell receptor beta chain sequence. The target antigen is unknown. The data derive from a study of OX40 agonist ivuxolimab in advanced cancers. Overall study context: Those treated in dose escalation had hepatocellular carcinoma, melanoma, renal cell cancer or head and neck cancer.

TCRdb keeps only in-frame clones here, not all; method: immunoSEQ multiplex PCR. The sample carries some 46,000 clones, around 94% recorded once. The CDR3 totals 15 residues. The trim removed 5 bases at V and 2 bases at J, leaving 8 bases unmatched. CDR1 and CDR2 from the germline V gene are SGHTA and FQGTGA. Study results and caveats: In a subset of nonresponders, normalized T-cell clonal expansion was also low.

The material was CD4+ or CD8+ T cells sorted from blood, obtained in a trial of the OX40 agonist ivuxolimab. This receptor was obtained from an adult with an advanced solid tumor such as melanoma, head and neck, liver or kidney cancer. The J gene is TRBJ2-5, the V gene TRBV7-3; 7 positions match TRBD2. The CDR3 DNA is TGTGCCAGCAGCCCCGCTGGGGGGGAACAAGAGACCCAGTACTTC. It encodes CASSPAGGEQETQYF.